The clone carrying this TCR beta chain was seen many times. Antigen unknown. The record originates from a study of neurological immune-mediated disorders. With 10-nucleotide random UMIs, 5'RACE was used to make the cDNA. MiXCR, run by TCRdb on the 5' RACE reads, gives a single entry per CDR3 protein. The sample contains approximately 100,000 distinct CDR3 sequences, 10% to 11% of which appear only once. J was trimmed by 4 bases and V by 4 bases; bases with no gene match: 8. Germline V gene sequence: CDR1 SGHKS, CDR2 YYEKEE (reference sequence). The CDR3 extends over 15 amino acids. Overall study findings and caveats: Patients with HTLV-1-associated myelopathy showed the most TCR clonal expansion. Those with multiple sclerosis showed the least, falling below healthy controls.

Time point described: longitudinal time-point 3. The receptor was derived from a female donor with HTLV-1-associated myelopathy (HAM/TSP). The chain is built from TRBV5-5 and TRBJ2-1, with TRBD2 matching over 7 bases. Sequencing was carried out using PBMCs. In DNA form, the CDR3 reads TGTGCCAGCAGCGGCGGGGGAGGAGTTTACAATGAGCAGTTCTTC. This translates into CASSGGGGVYNEQFF.